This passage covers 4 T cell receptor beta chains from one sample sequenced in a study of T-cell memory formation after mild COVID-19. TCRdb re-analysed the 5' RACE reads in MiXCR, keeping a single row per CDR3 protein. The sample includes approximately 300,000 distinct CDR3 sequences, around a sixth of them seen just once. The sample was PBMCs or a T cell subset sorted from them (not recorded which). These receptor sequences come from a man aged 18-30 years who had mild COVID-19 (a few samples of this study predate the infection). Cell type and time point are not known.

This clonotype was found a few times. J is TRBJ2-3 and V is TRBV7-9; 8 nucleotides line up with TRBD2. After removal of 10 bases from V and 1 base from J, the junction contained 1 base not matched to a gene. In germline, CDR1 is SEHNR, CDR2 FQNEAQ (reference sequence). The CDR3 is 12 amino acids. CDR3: CATRGGTDTQYF. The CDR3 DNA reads TGTGCCACGCGGGGGGGCACAGATACGCAGTATTTT.

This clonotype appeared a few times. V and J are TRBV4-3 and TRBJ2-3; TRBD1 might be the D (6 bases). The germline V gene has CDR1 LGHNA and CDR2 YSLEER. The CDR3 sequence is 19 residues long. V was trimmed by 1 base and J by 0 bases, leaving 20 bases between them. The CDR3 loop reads CASSQVSWDTRTSTDTQYF. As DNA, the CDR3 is TGCGCCAGCAGCCAAGTATCATGGGACACCAGAACTAGCACAGATACGCAGTATTTT.

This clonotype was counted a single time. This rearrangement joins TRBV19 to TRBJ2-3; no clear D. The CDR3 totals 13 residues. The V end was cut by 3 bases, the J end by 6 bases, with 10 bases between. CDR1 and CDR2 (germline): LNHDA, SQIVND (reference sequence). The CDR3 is CASSMQWADTQYF. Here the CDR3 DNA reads TGTGCCAGTAGTATGCAATGGGCCGATACGCAGTATTTT.

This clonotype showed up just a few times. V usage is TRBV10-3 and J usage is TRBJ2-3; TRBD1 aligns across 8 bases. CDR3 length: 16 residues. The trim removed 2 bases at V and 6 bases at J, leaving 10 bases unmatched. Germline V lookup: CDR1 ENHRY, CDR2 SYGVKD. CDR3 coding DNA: TGTGCCATCAGTGAGCCGAGACAGGGGCCGAGGGATACGCAGTATTTT. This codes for CAISEPRQGPRDTQYF.